This is a list of T cell receptor beta chains from one sample in a study of PD-1 blockade in classical Hodgkin lymphoma. Only in-frame clones appear in the TCRdb table, and some are missing; sequencing was by immunoSEQ multiplex PCR. The sample has tens of thousands of clones, 75% to 85% seen once. The sequences come from peripheral blood mononuclear cells (PBMCs), collected at baseline. These receptor sequences come from a human donor with classical Hodgkin lymphoma. Both conserved end residues are part of each CDR3. D genes are given only for firm matches. The size field is filled for only some rows; it gives once, few, many or a size class.

j_gene,d_gene,v_gene,abundance,CDR3aa,CDR3nt
TRBJ1-5,-,TRBV10-1,few,CASSEGPSQPQHF,TGCGCCAGCAGTGAGGGGCCAAGTCAGCCCCAGCATTTT
TRBJ2-1,TRBD1,TRBV2,-,CASTPDRGRYNEQFF,TGTGCCAGCACCCCTGACAGGGGGCGTTATAATGAGCAGTTCTTC
TRBJ1-2,-,TRBV14,-,CASSQETGTMGYTF,TGTGCCAGCAGCCAAGAGACGGGGACTATGGGCTACACCTTC
TRBJ2-7,TRBD1,TRBV7-9,-,CASSKGQFYEQYF,TGTGCCAGCAGCAAGGGACAGTTCTACGAGCAGTACTTC
TRBJ1-3,TRBD1,TRBV10-3,-,CAISSRTGDSGNTIYF,TGTGCCATCAGTTCCCGGACAGGGGACTCTGGAAACACCATATATTTT
TRBJ2-1,TRBD2,TRBV13,-,CASSFPNSGSRNEQFF,TGTGCCAGCAGCTTCCCCAATAGCGGGAGCAGGAATGAGCAGTTCTTC
TRBJ1-1,-,TRBV7-2,-,CASSLAFPRGTEAFF,TGTGCCAGCAGCTTAGCTTTCCCGAGGGGCACTGAAGCTTTCTTT
TRBJ1-1,-,TRBV2,-,CASRGQGTEAFF,TGTGCCAGCAGGGGGCAAGGGACTGAAGCTTTCTTT
TRBJ2-7,TRBD1,TRBV6-5,-,CASRKQGGDEQYF,TGTGCCAGCAGAAAACAGGGGGGTGACGAGCAGTACTTC
TRBJ2-1,-,TRBV9,-,CASSVRGFTYNEQFF,TGTGCCAGCAGCGTACGCGGGTTTACCTACAATGAGCAGTTCTTC
TRBJ1-6,TRBD1,TRBV28,-,CASSPLGQGYNSPLHF,TGTGCCAGCTCACCTCTAGGACAGGGCTATAATTCACCCCTCCACTTT
TRBJ2-1,TRBD2,TRBV6-1,-,CASSDEREVNEQFF,TGTGCCAGCAGTGATGAGCGGGAGGTGAATGAGCAGTTCTTC
TRBJ1-4,TRBD1,TRBV15,-,CATSSRTGGEKLFF,TGTGCCACCAGCTCCCGGACAGGCGGGGAAAAACTGTTTTTT
TRBJ1-5,-,TRBV19,-,CASSMLLVRGNQPQHF,TGTGCCAGTAGTATGTTGCTCGTCCGGGGGAATCAGCCCCAGCATTTT
TRBJ2-5,-,TRBV6-1,-,CASSGGQETQYF,TGTGCCAGCAGTGGGGGACAAGAGACCCAGTACTTC
TRBJ2-3,-,TRBV7-8,-,CASSPRLAGITDTQYF,TGTGCCAGCAGCCCCCGCCTGGCGGGGATCACAGATACGCAGTATTTT
TRBJ2-1,TRBD2,TRBV5-4,-,CASSLRLAGGVDEQFF,TGTGCCAGCAGCCTGCGACTAGCGGGAGGGGTGGATGAGCAGTTCTTC
TRBJ2-5,-,TRBV7-7,-,CASSFKGRPETQYF,TGTGCTAGCAGCTTTAAGGGTCGGCCAGAGACCCAGTACTTC
TRBJ1-5,-,TRBV2,-,CASGITAHQPQHF,TGTGCCAGCGGGATTACGGCCCATCAGCCCCAGCATTTT
TRBJ2-3,-,TRBV5-1,-,CASSTDSTDTQYF,TGCGCCAGCAGCACGGACTCCACAGATACGCAGTATTTT
TRBJ2-1,TRBD2,TRBV7-9,-,CASSSETSGTYNEQFF,TGTGCCAGCAGCTCAGAGACTAGCGGGACCTACAATGAGCAGTTCTTC
TRBJ2-7,-,TRBV21-1,-,CASSKQTGFRAGPFSYEQYF,TGTGCCAGCAGCAAACAAACAGGGTTTCGAGCGGGCCCGTTCTCCTACGAGCAGTACTTC
TRBJ2-1,-,TRBV29-1,-,CSVILGSRSLF,TGCAGCGTCATCTTGGGTAGTAGAAGCCTCTTC
TRBJ2-7,-,TRBV5-1,-,CASSVQSDSYEQYF,TGCGCCAGCAGCGTGCAGTCGGACTCCTACGAGCAGTACTTC
TRBJ2-7,-,TRBV6-1,-,CASSSLSYEQYF,TGTGCCAGCAGTTCCCTTTCCTACGAGCAGTACTTC
TRBJ2-3,TRBD2,TRBV5-6,few,CASSLLGLAADTQYF,TGTGCCAGCAGCTTGTTGGGACTAGCGGCAGATACGCAGTATTTT
TRBJ2-7,-,TRBV7-8,-,CASSLVPGSYEQYF,TGTGCCAGCAGCTTAGTGCCCGGGTCCTACGAGCAGTACTTC
TRBJ2-2,TRBD2,TRBV2,-,CASRGLAANTGELFF,TGTGCCAGCAGGGGACTAGCGGCGAACACCGGGGAGCTGTTTTTT
TRBJ2-1,-,TRBV6-4,-,CASSVYSSNEQFF,TGTGCCAGCAGTGTCTATAGCTCCAATGAGCAGTTCTTC
TRBJ2-1,TRBD2,TRBV28,-,CASSLTSGITGNEQFF,TGTGCCAGCAGTTTGACTAGCGGGATAACGGGGAATGAGCAGTTCTTC
TRBJ2-1,TRBD2,TRBV7-2,-,CASSPTSGLYNEQFF,TGTGCCAGCAGCCCAACTAGCGGGCTATACAATGAGCAGTTCTTC
TRBJ2-7,TRBD1,TRBV10-2,-,CAARMDRGGYEQYF,TGCGCCGCTCGCATGGACAGGGGCGGATACGAGCAGTACTTC
TRBJ1-4,-,TRBV2,-,CASSPSPTVGEKLFF,TGTGCCAGCAGTCCAAGTCCAACGGTGGGCGAAAAACTGTTTTTT
TRBJ2-2,-,TRBV2,few,CASTDNGELFF,TGTGCCAGCACCGACAACGGGGAGCTGTTTTTT
TRBJ2-1,TRBD2,TRBV7-7,medium-sized,CASSSGLAAYNEQFF,TGTGCTAGCAGCTCAGGACTAGCAGCCTACAATGAGCAGTTCTTC
TRBJ2-7,-,TRBV4-1,-,CASSQDIPAPYEQYF,TGCGCCAGCAGCCAAGACATACCAGCTCCCTACGAGCAGTACTTC
TRBJ2-1,TRBD2,TRBV19,few,CASSIGLAGGPGNEQFF,TGTGCCAGTAGTATTGGTCTAGCGGGAGGGCCGGGTAATGAGCAGTTCTTC
TRBJ2-7,TRBD2,TRBV4-3,-,CASSPRYRELAGYEQYF,TGCGCCAGCAGCCCAAGATATAGAGAGCTAGCGGGATACGAGCAGTACTTC
TRBJ2-1,-,TRBV7-6,-,CASSLAPGLYSYNEQFF,TGTGCCAGCAGCTTAGCACCGGGACTCTACTCCTACAATGAGCAGTTCTTC
TRBJ1-2,-,TRBV28,few,CASSFLNYGYTF,TGTGCCAGCAGTTTTCTTAACTATGGCTACACCTTC
TRBJ2-7,TRBD1,TRBV6-5,-,CASGDRGYEQYF,TGTGCCAGCGGGGACAGGGGGTACGAGCAGTACTTC
TRBJ2-3,TRBD2,TRBV28,once,CASSFSGRSDTQYF,TGTGCCAGCAGTTTCAGCGGGAGGTCAGATACGCAGTATTTT
TRBJ2-1,-,TRBV7-9,-,CASRPDTNNEQFF,TGTGCCAGCAGACCCGACACGAACAATGAGCAGTTCTTC
TRBJ2-5,-,TRBV5-8,once,CASSLKETQYF,TGTGCCAGCAGCTTGAAAGAGACCCAGTACTTC
TRBJ2-2,-,TRBV7-2,-,CASSFGLAGELFF,TGTGCCAGCAGCTTTGGGCTAGCCGGGGAGCTGTTTTTT
TRBJ1-1,-,TRBV6-6,-,CASTGWPEAFF,TGTGCCAGCACGGGATGGCCTGAAGCTTTCTTT
TRBJ2-1,-,TRBV15,-,CATSRDLSLANNEQFF,TGTGCCACCAGCAGAGATCTCTCACTAGCTAACAATGAGCAGTTCTTC
TRBJ2-1,-,TRBV19,few,CASSKLRDNEQFF,TGTGCCAGTAGTAAGCTCCGGGACAATGAGCAGTTCTTC
TRBJ2-7,-,TRBV6-6,-,CASSYSGDEQYF,TGTGCCAGCAGTTACAGTGGGGACGAGCAGTACTTC
TRBJ2-7,TRBD2,TRBV28,-,CASSLTSPSYEQYF,TGTGCCAGCTCCTTGACTAGCCCCTCCTACGAGCAGTACTTC
TRBJ2-3,-,TRBV7-2,few,CASSLAGQTTFTLTDTQYF,TGTGCCAGCAGCTTAGCTGGTCAGACAACATTCACCCTCACAGATACGCAGTATTTT
TRBJ2-3,-,TRBV6-6,-,CASSYSSTDTQYF,TGTGCCAGCAGTTACTCGAGCACAGATACGCAGTATTTT
TRBJ2-1,TRBD2,TRBV29-1,-,CSVDRLAGGGGDEQFF,TGCAGCGTTGATCGCCTAGCGGGAGGAGGTGGGGATGAGCAGTTCTTC
TRBJ1-1,TRBD1,TRBV25-1,-,CASSESGQGFEAFF,TGTGCCAGCAGTGAATCCGGACAGGGGTTTGAAGCTTTCTTT
TRBJ1-4,-,TRBV11-2,-,CASNRGGATNEKLFF,TGTGCCAGCAACCGAGGTGGGGCAACTAATGAAAAACTGTTTTTT